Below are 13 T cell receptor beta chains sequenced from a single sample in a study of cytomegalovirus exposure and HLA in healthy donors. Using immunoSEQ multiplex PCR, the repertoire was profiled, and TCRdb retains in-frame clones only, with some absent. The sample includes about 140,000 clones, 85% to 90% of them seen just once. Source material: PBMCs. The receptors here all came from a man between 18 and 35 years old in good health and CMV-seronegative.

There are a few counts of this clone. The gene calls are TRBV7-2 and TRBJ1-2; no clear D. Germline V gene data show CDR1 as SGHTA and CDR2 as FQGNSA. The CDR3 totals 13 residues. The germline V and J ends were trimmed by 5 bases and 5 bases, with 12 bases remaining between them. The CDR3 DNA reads TGTGCCAGCAGCCCGTCAATACAGTATGGCTACACCTTC. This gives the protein CASSPSIQYGYTF.

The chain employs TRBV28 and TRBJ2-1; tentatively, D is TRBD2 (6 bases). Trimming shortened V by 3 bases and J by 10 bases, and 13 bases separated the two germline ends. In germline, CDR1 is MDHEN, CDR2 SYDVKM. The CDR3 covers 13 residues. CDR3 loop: CASSLLSGSEQFF. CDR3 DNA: TGTGCCAGCAGTTTGCTCTCCGGGAGCGAGCAGTTCTTC.

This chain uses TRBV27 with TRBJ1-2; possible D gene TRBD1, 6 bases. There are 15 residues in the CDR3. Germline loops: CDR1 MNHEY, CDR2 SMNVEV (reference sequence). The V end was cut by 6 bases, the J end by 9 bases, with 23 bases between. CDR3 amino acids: CASRPLTGALTSYTF. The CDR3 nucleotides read TGTGCCAGCAGACCTTTGACAGGCGCCCTGACCAGCTACACCTTC.

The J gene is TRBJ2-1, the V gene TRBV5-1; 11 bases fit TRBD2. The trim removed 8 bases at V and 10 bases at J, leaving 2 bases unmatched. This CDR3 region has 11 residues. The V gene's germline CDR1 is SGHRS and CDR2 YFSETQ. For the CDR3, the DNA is TGCGCCAGTCGGACTAGCGGGGAGCAGTTCTTC. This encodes CASRTSGEQFF.

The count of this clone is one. The CDR3 spells CASSLGQVNEQFF. The DNA of the CDR3 is TGTGCCAGCAGCTTAGGACAGGTCAATGAGCAGTTCTTC. The chain uses TRBV9 and TRBJ2-1; 7 bases fit TRBD1. This CDR3 comprises 13 residues. CDR1 is SGDLS and CDR2 is YYNGEE in the germline V gene. V dropped 4 bases and J dropped 6; count of bases not matched to a gene: 4.

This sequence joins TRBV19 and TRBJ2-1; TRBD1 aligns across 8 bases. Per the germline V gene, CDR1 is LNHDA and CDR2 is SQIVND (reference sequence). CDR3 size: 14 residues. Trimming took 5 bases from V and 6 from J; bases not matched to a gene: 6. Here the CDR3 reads CASSPRGQPNEQFF. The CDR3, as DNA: TGTGCCAGTAGTCCCAGGGGGCAGCCCAATGAGCAGTTCTTC.

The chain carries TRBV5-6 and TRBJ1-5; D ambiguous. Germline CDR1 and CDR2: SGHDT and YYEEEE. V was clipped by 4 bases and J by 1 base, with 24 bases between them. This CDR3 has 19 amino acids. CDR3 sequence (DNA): TGTGCCAGCAGCCAAAACCCTTCCTGGGGAGATTACAGCAATCAGCCCCAGCATTTT. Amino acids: CASSQNPSWGDYSNQPQHF.

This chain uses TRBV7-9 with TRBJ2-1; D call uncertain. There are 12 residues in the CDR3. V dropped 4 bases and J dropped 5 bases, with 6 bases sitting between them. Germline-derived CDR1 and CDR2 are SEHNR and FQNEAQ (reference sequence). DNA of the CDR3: TGTGCCAGCAGCTGGTCAGACAATGAGCAGTTCTTC. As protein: CASSWSDNEQFF.

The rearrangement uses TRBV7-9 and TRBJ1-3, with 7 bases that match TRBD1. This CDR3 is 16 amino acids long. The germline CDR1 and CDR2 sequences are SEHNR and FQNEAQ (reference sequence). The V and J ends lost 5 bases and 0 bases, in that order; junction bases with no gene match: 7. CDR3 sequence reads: CASSLKGANSGNTIYF. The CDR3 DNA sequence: TGTGCCAGCAGCCTTAAGGGGGCAAACTCTGGAAACACCATATATTTT.

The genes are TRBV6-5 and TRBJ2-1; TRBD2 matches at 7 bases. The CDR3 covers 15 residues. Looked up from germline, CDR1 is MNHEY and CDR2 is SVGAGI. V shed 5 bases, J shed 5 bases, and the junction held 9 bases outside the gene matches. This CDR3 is CASSPLAAINNEQFF. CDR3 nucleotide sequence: TGTGCCAGCAGTCCTCTAGCGGCGATCAACAATGAGCAGTTCTTC.

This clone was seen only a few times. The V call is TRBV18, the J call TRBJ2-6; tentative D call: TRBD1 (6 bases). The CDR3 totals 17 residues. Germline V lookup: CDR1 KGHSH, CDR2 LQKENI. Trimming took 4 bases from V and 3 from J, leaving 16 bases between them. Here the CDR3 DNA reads TGTGCCAGCTCACTGCCCCCAGGGGCTGGTGGGGCCAACGTCCTGACTTTC. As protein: CASSLPPGAGGANVLTF.

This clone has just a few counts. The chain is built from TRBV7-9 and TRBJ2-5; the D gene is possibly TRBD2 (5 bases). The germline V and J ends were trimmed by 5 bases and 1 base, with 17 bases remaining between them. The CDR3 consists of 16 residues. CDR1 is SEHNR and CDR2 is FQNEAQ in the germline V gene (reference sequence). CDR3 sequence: CASSVPSLQFQETQYF. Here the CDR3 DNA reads TGTGCCAGCAGCGTACCTAGCTTGCAGTTCCAAGAGACCCAGTACTTC.

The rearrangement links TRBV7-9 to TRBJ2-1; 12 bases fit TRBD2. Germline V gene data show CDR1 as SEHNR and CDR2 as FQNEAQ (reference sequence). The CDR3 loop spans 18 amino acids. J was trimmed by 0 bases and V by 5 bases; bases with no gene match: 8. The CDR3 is CASSPGTSGPSSYNEQFF. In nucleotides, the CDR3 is TGTGCCAGCAGCCCGGGGACTAGCGGGCCTAGCTCCTACAATGAGCAGTTCTTC.